Listed here are 32 T cell receptor beta chains from one sample, sequenced in a study of blood T cell repertoires in COVID-19. The repertoire was sequenced with immunoSEQ multiplex PCR; TCRdb's copy has only in-frame clones and lacks some. The sample consists of 300,000 or so clones, more than 70% of them appearing once. Sequencing input: peripheral blood. These receptors all come from a woman between 45 and 60 years old who had recovered from COVID-19.

The V call is TRBV6-5, the J call TRBJ1-1; the D gene is possibly TRBD1 (6 bases). Germline V CDR1 and CDR2: MNHEY, SVGAGI. V gave up 6 bases and J gave up 2 bases, with 10 bases separating them. The CDR3 is made up of 13 amino acids. CDR3 in DNA: TGTGCCAGCAGCCACAGGGCTAACACTGAAGCTTTCTTT. Its protein is CASSHRANTEAFF.

The chain is built from TRBV5-4 and TRBJ1-4, with D possibly TRBD1 on 6 matching bases. The CDR3 contains 17 residues. V gave up 3 bases and J gave up 0 bases, with 15 bases separating them. The germline gives CDR1 SGHNT, CDR2 YYREEE (reference sequence). The CDR3 DNA follows: TGTGCCAGCAGCTCCCCGGGGGGGCCAACAACTAATGAAAAACTGTTTTTT. Translating gives CASSSPGGPTTNEKLFF.

The gene calls are TRBV3-1 (or the pseudogene TRBV3-2) and TRBJ2-5; tentatively, D is TRBD1 (5 bases). There are 12 residues in the CDR3. Germline values: CDR1 LGHDT, CDR2 YNNKEL (reference sequence). V lost 7 bases to trimming and J lost 5 bases, with 11 bases between them. CDR3 region: CASTQGWETQYF. DNA for the CDR3: TGTGCCAGCACTCAGGGCTGGGAGACCCAGTACTTC.

The chain employs TRBV4-2 and TRBJ1-3, with 7 positions matching TRBD1. Germline V gene sequence: CDR1 LGHNA, CDR2 YNFKEQ. The CDR3 has 17 amino acids. Trimming took 0 bases from V and 0 from J; bases not matched to a gene: 5. CDR3 DNA sequence: TGTGCCAGCAGCCAAGATCAGGGGGGTAGCTCTGGAAACACCATATATTTT. Translation: CASSQDQGGSSGNTIYF.

V gene TRBV6-2 or TRBV6-3 combines with J gene TRBJ2-5, with 7 positions matching TRBD1. V shed 6 bases, J shed 0 bases, and the junction held 7 bases outside the gene matches. Looked up from germline, CDR1 is MNHEY and CDR2 is SVGEGT. There are 15 residues in the CDR3. CDR3 coding DNA: TGTGCCAGCAGCCGAATAGACAGGGACCAAGAGACCCAGTACTTC. Translated: CASSRIDRDQETQYF.

CDR3 loop: CASSFTAVNTEAFF. Here the CDR3 DNA reads TGTGCCAGCAGCTTTACAGCTGTGAACACTGAAGCTTTCTTT. V is TRBV5-6 and J is TRBJ1-1; D call uncertain. The CDR3 sequence is 14 residues long. Germline CDR1 and CDR2: SGHDT and YYEEEE. Trimming left V 2 bases short and J 0 bases short, with 8 bases between.

The CDR3 loop is CASSLYTGTNEKLFF. CDR3 DNA: TGTGCCAGCAGCTTGTATACAGGGACTAATGAAAAACTGTTTTTT. The rearrangement links TRBV5-5 to TRBJ1-4; maybe TRBD1 (6 bases). This CDR3 region has 15 residues. The V gene's germline CDR1 is SGHKS and CDR2 YYEKEE (reference sequence). Trimming took 1 base from V and 2 from J, leaving 9 bases between them. Variable domain in full (rest from reference TRBV5-5 and TRBJ1-4): DAGVTQSPTHLIKTRGQQVTLRCSPISGHKSVSWYQQVLGQGPQFIFQYYEKEERGRGNFPDRFSARQFPNYSSELNVNALLLGDSALYLCASSLYTGTNEKLFFGSGTQLSVL.

The sample holds a few counts of this clone. V usage is TRBV29-1 and J usage is TRBJ2-7; 9 bases are a match to TRBD2. The V and J ends lost 3 bases and 3 bases, in that order; junction bases with no gene match: 12. The CDR3 runs to 16 residues. Looked up from germline, CDR1 is SQVTM and CDR2 is ANQGSEA. This CDR3 is CSVEGLGTSNDYEQYF. The CDR3 nucleotides are TGCAGCGTTGAGGGACTAGGGACTAGCAATGACTACGAGCAGTACTTC.

This clone was recorded only once. This chain links TRBV7-2 with TRBJ2-3, with TRBD2 identical over 9 bases. J lost 0 bases, V lost 0 bases, and 10 bases had no gene match. CDR3 length: 19 amino acids. Germline V gene sequence: CDR1 SGHTA, CDR2 FQGNSA. The CDR3 DNA follows: TGTGCCAGCAGCTTAGCGCTAAGCGGGGGGATTTATAGCACAGATACGCAGTATTTT. Translation: CASSLALSGGIYSTDTQYF.

This clone was counted a few times. J is TRBJ2-5 and V is TRBV18, with TRBD2 matching 12 bases. CDR1 KGHSH and CDR2 LQKENI come from the germline V gene. V lost 3 bases, J lost 4 bases, and 3 bases stayed unmatched. This CDR3 is 15 amino acids long. CDR3 region: CASSPGLAGRETQYF. CDR3 DNA sequence: TGTGCCAGCTCACCTGGACTAGCGGGGAGAGAGACCCAGTACTTC.

The V and J genes are TRBV25-1 and TRBJ1-5; D possibly corresponds to TRBD1 (5 bases). The ends were cut back, 7 bases at V and 0 bases at J, with 13 bases in the middle. CDR3 length: 15 amino acids. Looked up from germline, CDR1 is MGHDK and CDR2 is SYGVNS. CDR3 sequence: CASTREGGSNQPQHF. The CDR3 coding sequence is TGTGCCAGCACCAGGGAAGGTGGTAGCAATCAGCCCCAGCATTTT.

A note on this clone: The junction and the germline gene differ at one end; a read error may be behind it. This rearrangement joins TRBV18 to TRBJ1-1, with a possible D match to TRBD1 (6 bases). CDR1 and CDR2 (germline): KGHSH, LQKENI. The CDR3 runs to 14 residues. The CDR3 DNA follows: TGTGCCAGCTCCCCACAGGGAGGAAACACTGAAGCTTTCTTT. Amino acid sequence: CASSPQGGNTEAFF.

The rearrangement joins TRBV6-4 to TRBJ1-1; D is undetermined. The CDR3 is 13 amino acids. CDR1 is MRHNA and CDR2 is SNTAGT in the germline V gene. Trimming cost V 4 bases and J 1 base, with 7 bases left between them. The CDR3 bases are TGTGCCAGCAGTGCGGTACGGAACACTGAAGCTTTCTTT. Translating gives CASSAVRNTEAFF.

This clone appeared a few times. The rearrangement uses TRBV27 and TRBJ2-1, with D tentatively TRBD2 (5 bases). V lost 5 bases and J lost 9, with 11 bases in between. Germline V gene lookup returns CDR1 MNHEY and CDR2 SMNVEV (reference sequence). This CDR3 region has 12 residues. The CDR3 is CASSTPAGEQFF. The CDR3 DNA reads as TGTGCCAGCAGTACCCCGGCGGGTGAGCAGTTCTTC.

The chain combines TRBV5-6 with TRBJ2-7; weak D call: TRBD2 (6 bases). Germline V gene sequence: CDR1 SGHDT, CDR2 YYEEEE. V was pared by 0 bases and J by 2 bases, with 12 bases between. The CDR3 loop spans 15 amino acids. CDR3 residues: CASSLGLGGPYEQYF. As DNA, the CDR3 is TGTGCCAGCAGCTTGGGTTTGGGGGGACCCTACGAGCAGTACTTC.

The sample holds one count of this clone. Written as DNA, the CDR3 is TGTGCCAGCAGGCGGACAGGGGATTCCTCTGGCTACACCTTC. Its translation: CASRRTGDSSGYTF. The V call is TRBV2, the J call TRBJ1-2, with 9 bases lining up with TRBD1. V was pared by 6 bases and J by 7 bases, with 9 bases of the junction left unmatched. The CDR3 totals 14 residues. Germline CDR1 reads SNHLY; CDR2 reads FYNNEI.

This clone was detected once. J is TRBJ2-5 and V is TRBV9; D is uncertain. CDR3 size: 14 residues. V shed 0 bases and J shed 3 bases, with 9 bases lying between them. CDR1 is SGDLS, CDR2 YYNGEE, per germline. The DNA of the CDR3 is TGTGCCAGCAGCGTAGGCGGAGAAGAAGAGACCCAGTACTTC. Its translation: CASSVGGEEETQYF. Supplemented by reference TRBV9 and TRBJ2-5, the full variable domain reads DSGVTQTPKHLITATGQRVTLRCSPRSGDLSVYWYQQSLDQGLQFLIQYYNGEERAKGNILERFSAQQFPDLHSELNLSSLELGDSALYFCASSVGGEEETQYFGPGTRLLVL.

The V gene is TRBV7-2, the J gene TRBJ2-7; 13 bases are a match to TRBD2. With 5 bases clipped from V and 2 bases from J, the junction kept 3 bases outside the gene matches. There are 15 residues in the CDR3. Germline assignment: CDR1 SGHTA and CDR2 FQGNSA. The CDR3, as DNA: TGTGCCAGCAGCACGGGACTAGCGGGGCCCTACGAGCAGTACTTC. It translates to CASSTGLAGPYEQYF.

This chain links TRBV4-2 with TRBJ1-3; D call uncertain. The CDR3 has 18 residues. Germline loops: CDR1 LGHNA, CDR2 YNFKEQ. The V end was cut by 5 bases, the J end by 1 base, with 21 bases between. The CDR3 sequence is CASSSAVPRPESGNTIYF. Written as DNA, the CDR3 is TGTGCCAGCAGCTCGGCGGTCCCCCGGCCCGAATCTGGAAACACCATATATTTT.

The J gene is TRBJ1-1, the V gene TRBV29-1, with D perhaps matching TRBD1 (5 bases). The V and J ends lost 4 bases and 5 bases respectively, with 8 bases between them. The germline CDR1 and CDR2 sequences are SQVTM and ANQGSEA. The CDR3 contains 11 residues. The CDR3 spells CSVADSTEAFF. DNA of the CDR3: TGCAGCGTTGCAGACAGTACTGAAGCTTTCTTT. Filled out from reference TRBV29-1 and TRBJ1-1, the complete variable domain reads SAVISQKPSRDICQRGTSLTIQCQVDSQVTMMFWYRQQPGQSLTLIATANQGSEATYESGFVIDKFPISRPNLTFSTLTVSNMSPEDSSIYLCSVADSTEAFFGQGTRLTVV.

This clone was counted once. The chain uses TRBV15 and TRBJ2-1, with 7 bases aligning to TRBD2. Germline V gene lookup returns CDR1 LNHNV and CDR2 YYDKDF (reference sequence). J lost 3 bases, V lost 2 bases, and 7 bases had no gene match. This CDR3 comprises 16 residues. The CDR3 region has the DNA TGTGCCACCAGCAGATTTGAGGGGACTAACTACAATGAGCAGTTCTTC. This sequence encodes CATSRFEGTNYNEQFF. Using reference TRBV15 and TRBJ2-1 for the parts outside the CDR3, the full variable domain is DAMVIQNPRYQVTQFGKPVTLSCSQTLNHNVMYWYQQKSSQAPKLLFHYYDKDFNNEADTPDNFQSRRPNTSFCFLDIRSPGLGDTAMYLCATSRFEGTNYNEQFFGPGTRLTVL.

The V call is TRBV6-6, the J call TRBJ1-1, with TRBD1 matching 7 bases. The CDR3 sequence is 14 residues long. V shed 6 bases, J shed 3 bases, and the junction held 7 bases outside the gene matches. Germline CDR1 MNHNY, CDR2 SVGAGI (reference sequence). The DNA for the CDR3 is TGTGCCAGCAGCAGACAGGGACTGGACACTGAAGCTTTCTTT. This encodes CASSRQGLDTEAFF.

This clone was seen only once. The junction departs from the called germline gene at one end, perhaps through a read error. The chain uses TRBV6-5 and TRBJ1-4; TRBD1 matches 7 bases. This CDR3 has 15 residues. Germline lookup yields CDR1 MNHEY and CDR2 SVGAGI. The CDR3 loop reads CASSDSGTENEKLFF. The CDR3 bases are TGTGCCAGCAGTGACTCCGGGACAGAAAATGAAAAACTGTTTTTT.

The rearrangement uses TRBV18 and TRBJ2-7; 9 bases are a match to TRBD1. The CDR3 contains 14 residues. Germline CDR1 KGHSH, CDR2 LQKENI. Trimming at V came to 6 bases and at J to 4 bases, leaving 7 bases not matched to a gene. The CDR3, as DNA: TGTGCCAGCTCGGCCCGGGACAGGGCTTACGAGCAGTACTTC. Its translation is CASSARDRAYEQYF.

CDR3 residues: CASSYGQAAFF. The CDR3 DNA sequence: TGTGCCAGCAGTTACGGGCAGGCAGCTTTCTTT. The chain links TRBV6-5 to TRBJ1-1; D is undetermined. The CDR3 has 11 amino acids. Germline CDR1 MNHEY, CDR2 SVGAGI. V shed 2 bases and J shed 10 bases, with 8 bases lying between them.

The table lists this clone with a few counts. The V and J genes are TRBV25-1 and TRBJ2-5; 7 nucleotides line up with TRBD1. The CDR3 is 14 residues long. V was clipped by 2 bases and J by 2 bases; unmatched bases: 2. Germline V gene data show CDR1 as MGHDK and CDR2 as SYGVNS. The CDR3 DNA sequence: TGTGCCAGCAGTGAAGAGGGGGCACAAGAGACCCAGTACTTC. Protein product: CASSEEGAQETQYF.

In nucleotides, the CDR3 is TGTGCCAGCAGCTTGGGGACTAGCGGAGGGGGTGAGCAGTTCTTC. Its translation: CASSLGTSGGGEQFF. This chain uses TRBV5-4 with TRBJ2-1; 10 bases fit TRBD2. The CDR3 runs to 15 residues. V lost 0 bases to trimming and J lost 9 bases; unmatched junction nucleotides: 6. CDR1 is SGHNT and CDR2 is YYREEE in the germline V gene (reference sequence).

This chain joins TRBV30 and TRBJ1-1; D perhaps matches TRBD1 (5 bases). The CDR3 totals 13 residues. V was shortened by 3 bases and J by 1 base, with 9 bases between the two germline ends. The germline V gene has CDR1 GTSNPN and CDR2 SVGIG (reference sequence). The CDR3 sequence: CAWRRQGNTEAFF. The CDR3 nucleotides read TGTGCCTGGAGACGTCAGGGGAACACTGAAGCTTTCTTT.

J is TRBJ1-3 and V is TRBV2; the D gene is possibly TRBD1 (5 bases). V was pared by 3 bases and J by 0 bases, with 6 bases between. This CDR3 spans 14 amino acids. Germline loops: CDR1 SNHLY, CDR2 FYNNEI. In DNA form, the CDR3 reads TGTGCCAGCAGTGAGGGGCCCTCTGGAAACACCATATATTTT. Its protein product is CASSEGPSGNTIYF. Complete variable domain (other parts from reference TRBV2 and TRBJ1-3): EPEVTQTPSHQVTQMGQEVILRCVPISNHLYFYWYRQILGQKVEFLVSFYNNEISEKSEIFDDQFSVERPDGSNFTLKIRSTKLEDSAMYFCASSEGPSGNTIYFGEGSWLTVV.

V and J are TRBV5-4 and TRBJ2-3, with 13 positions matching TRBD2. The CDR3 totals 16 residues. V trimming: 3 bases; J trimming: 3 bases; junction bases outside the gene matches: 4. Germline V CDR1 and CDR2: SGHNT, YYREEE (reference sequence). The CDR3, as DNA: TGTGCCAGCAGCTCTAGACTAGCGGGGGGTACAGATACGCAGTATTTT. Translation gives CASSSRLAGGTDTQYF.

This clone has a handful of counts. The chain is built from TRBV3-1 (or the pseudogene TRBV3-2) and TRBJ1-5; D call uncertain. The length of the CDR3 is 14 residues. V lost 0 bases to trimming and J lost 0 bases, with 3 bases between them. Per the germline V gene, CDR1 is LGHDT and CDR2 is YNNKEL (reference sequence). The CDR3 spells CASSQDNSNQPQHF. The DNA of the CDR3 is TGTGCCAGCAGCCAAGATAATAGCAATCAGCCCCAGCATTTT.

J is TRBJ1-2 and V is TRBV6-2 or TRBV6-3, with D possibly matching TRBD1 (5 bases). Germline loops: CDR1 MNHEY, CDR2 SVGEGT. The CDR3 spans 13 residues. Trimming removed 6 bases from V and 8 bases from J, with 16 bases in between. CDR3 bases: TGTGCCAGCAGCCTGGAGGGGCGGAGGGGCTACACCTTC. It is translated as CASSLEGRRGYTF.